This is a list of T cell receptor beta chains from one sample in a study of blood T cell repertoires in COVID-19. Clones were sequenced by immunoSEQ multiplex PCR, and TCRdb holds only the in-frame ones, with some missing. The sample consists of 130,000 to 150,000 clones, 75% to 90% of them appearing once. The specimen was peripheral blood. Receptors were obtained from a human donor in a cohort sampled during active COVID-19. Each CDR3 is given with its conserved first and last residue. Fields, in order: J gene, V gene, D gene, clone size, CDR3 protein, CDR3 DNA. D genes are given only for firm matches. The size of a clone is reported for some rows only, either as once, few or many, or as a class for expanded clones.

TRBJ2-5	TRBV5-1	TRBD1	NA	CASSLVGQGQETQYF	TGCGCCAGCAGCTTGGTCGGACAGGGGCAAGAGACCCAGTACTTC
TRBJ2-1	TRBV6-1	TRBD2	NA	CASSDIGLAGEGYNEQFF	TGTGCCAGCAGTGACATTGGACTAGCGGGAGAAGGGTACAATGAGCAGTTCTTC
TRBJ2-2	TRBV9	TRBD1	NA	CASSNTGTGDTGELFF	TGTGCCAGCAGCAACACCGGGACAGGGGACACCGGGGAGCTGTTTTTT
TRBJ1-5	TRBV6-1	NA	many	CASSEINQPQHF	TGTGCCAGCAGTGAAATAAATCAGCCCCAGCATTTT
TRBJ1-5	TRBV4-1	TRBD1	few	CASSQDGTENQPQHF	TGCGCCAGCAGCCAGGACGGGACAGAAAATCAGCCCCAGCATTTT
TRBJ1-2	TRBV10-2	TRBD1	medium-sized	CASKGQEYYGYTF	TGCGCCAGCAAGGGACAGGAGTACTATGGCTACACCTTC
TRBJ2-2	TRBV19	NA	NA	CASSIPNRRTAGELFF	TGTGCCAGTAGTATACCTAACCGCCGGACAGCCGGGGAGCTGTTTTTT
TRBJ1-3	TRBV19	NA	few	CASSMAPGNTIYF	TGTGCCAGTAGTATGGCCCCTGGAAACACCATATATTTT
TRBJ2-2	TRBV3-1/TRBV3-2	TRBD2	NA	CASSFPGLAALNTGELFF	TGTGCCAGCAGCTTCCCGGGACTAGCGGCACTTAACACCGGGGAGCTGTTTTTT
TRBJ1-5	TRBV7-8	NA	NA	CASSSEMGGPSNQPQHF	TGTGCCAGCAGCTCCGAAATGGGGGGACCCTCCAATCAGCCCCAGCATTTT
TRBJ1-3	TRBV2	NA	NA	CASSNLRQISGNTIYF	TGTGCCAGCAGTAACCTACGACAGATCTCTGGAAACACCATATATTTT
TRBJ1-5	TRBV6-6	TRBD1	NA	CASSRSLGGAKQPQHF	TGTGCCAGCAGTCGATCTCTAGGGGGCGCGAAGCAGCCCCAGCATTTT
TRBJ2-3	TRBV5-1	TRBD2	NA	CASSFGGAGTDTQYF	TGCGCCAGCAGCTTCGGGGGGGCCGGGACAGATACGCAGTATTTT
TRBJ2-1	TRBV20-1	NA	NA	CSAALSDEQFF	TGCAGTGCCGCTCTAAGCGATGAGCAGTTCTTC
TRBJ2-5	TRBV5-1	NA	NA	CASSSTGGQETQYF	TGCGCCAGCAGCTCTACAGGTGGGCAAGAGACCCAGTACTTC
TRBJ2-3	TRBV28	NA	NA	CASSPRYGTQYF	TGTGCCAGCAGTCCTCGATACGGTACGCAGTATTTT
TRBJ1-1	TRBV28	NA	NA	CASSPPTGMNTEAFF	TGTGCCAGCAGTCCGCCGACAGGCATGAACACTGAAGCTTTCTTT
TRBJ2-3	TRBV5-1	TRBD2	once	CASSLGLAGDRTDTQYF	TGCGCCAGCAGCTTGGGACTAGCGGGGGATCGGACAGATACGCAGTATTTT
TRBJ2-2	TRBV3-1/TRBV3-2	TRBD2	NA	CASSQGLAGGRNTGELFF	TGTGCCAGCAGCCAAGGACTAGCGGGGGGGCGGAACACCGGGGAGCTGTTTTTT